This TCR beta chain was captured in a study of blood T cells in healthy people across ages. The study, taken as a whole, reports: Age advanced and TCR beta diversity per million T cells fell, roughly linearly. The long-lived group displayed more naive CD4+ cells, plus higher diversity, than the aged donors did.

As concerns this clonotype: The antigen remains unidentified.

Sample-barcoded 5' priming and a J-beta primer mix drove a second PCR of roughly 6 to 12 cycles. The study obtained at least 2.5 million CDR3-containing paired-end reads from every sample. TCRdb used MiXCR to reprocess the 5' RACE reads, holding one entry per CDR3 protein. The data contain some 550,000 distinct CDR3 sequences, 47% of them singletons. The CDR3 extends over 14 amino acids. Deletions cut 3 bases from V and 2 bases from J, with 11 bases between. A minimum of 7 million PBMCs was isolated per sample. Sequenced: blood. This sequence joins TRBV12-3 or TRBV12-4 and TRBJ2-7; possible D gene TRBD1, 5 bases. The sequence came from a man aged 80 or over in good health. CDR3 protein: CASSFAGRAYEQYF. CDR3 coding DNA: TGTGCCAGCAGTTTCGCAGGGCGCGCCTACGAGCAGTACTTC.